Listed here are 21 T cell receptor beta chains from one sample, sequenced in a study of beta chain features in type 1 diabetes. Since all of the isolated RNA was reverse transcribed, expressed TCRB transcripts were what got sequenced. The repertoire was sequenced with immunoSEQ multiplex PCR; TCRdb's copy has only in-frame clones and lacks some. In the table there are 140,000 to 150,000 clones, about 50% of which are singletons. The specimen sequenced was Tregs from blood. Every receptor here comes from a man aged 18-30 years in good health.

V usage is TRBV7-9 and J usage is TRBJ2-2; no clear D. Germline CDR1 SEHNR, CDR2 FQNEAQ (reference sequence). The CDR3 is 11 amino acids. V dropped 5 bases and J dropped 6 bases, with 4 bases sitting between them. DNA of the CDR3: TGTGCCAGCAGCCCTGCCGGGGAGCTGTTTTTT. Translated, it gives CASSPAGELFF. Full variable domain (missing parts from reference TRBV7-9 and TRBJ2-2): DTGVSQNPRHKITKRGQNVTFRCDPISEHNRLYWYRQTLGQGPEFLTYFQNEAQLEKSRLLSDRFSAERPKGSFSTLEIQRTEQGDSAMYLCASSPAGELFFGEGSRLTVL.

V usage is TRBV19 and J usage is TRBJ1-5; D possibly corresponds to TRBD1 (6 bases). This CDR3 is 15 amino acids long. The V and J ends lost 6 bases and 6 bases respectively, with 18 bases between them. Per germline, CDR1 LNHDA and CDR2 SQIVND (reference sequence). The CDR3 region is CASSPRGARGQPQHF. Written as DNA, the CDR3 is TGTGCCAGTAGCCCTCGGGGGGCCAGAGGTCAGCCCCAGCATTTT. Full variable domain (rest looked up from reference TRBV19 and TRBJ1-5): DGGITQSPKYLFRKEGQNVTLSCEQNLNHDAMYWYRQDPGQGLRLIYYSQIVNDFQKGDIAEGYSVSREKKESFPLTVTSAQKNPTAFYLCASSPRGARGQPQHFGDGTRLSIL.

The chain uses TRBV4-3 and TRBJ1-2; D not certain. The germline V gene encodes CDR1 LGHNA and CDR2 YSLEER. This CDR3 region has 14 residues. The ends were cut back, 4 bases at V and 0 bases at J, with 9 bases in the middle. The CDR3 is CASSRTSTNYGYTF. Here the CDR3 DNA reads TGCGCCAGCAGCCGTACAAGTACTAACTATGGCTACACCTTC.

Comment on this clone: The sample carries other DNA sequences with the same CDR3. The CDR3 loop is CASRESYEQYF. CDR3 DNA sequence: TGTGCCAGCAGAGAGTCCTACGAGCAGTACTTC. V is TRBV2 and J is TRBJ2-7; no clear D gene. V was cut by 6 bases and J by 1 base, with 4 bases left in between. CDR3 length: 11 residues. The germline gives CDR1 SNHLY, CDR2 FYNNEI.

V and J are TRBV7-2 and TRBJ2-4, with 12 bases matching TRBD2. The CDR3 has 14 amino acids. The V segment lost 2 bases and the J segment 15 bases; nucleotides outside the gene matches: 8. Germline CDR1 and CDR2: SGHTA and FQGNSA. Written as DNA, the CDR3 is TGTGCCAGCAGCTTACTAGCGGGGGGGCCAAGTTGGTACTTC. Protein product: CASSLLAGGPSWYF.

This clone came up a few times. The chain couples TRBV13 to TRBJ2-3, with TRBD2 identical over 9 bases. The CDR3 contains 17 residues. Germline values: CDR1 PRHDT, CDR2 FYEKMQ (reference sequence). The J segment lost 2 bases and the V segment lost 5 bases, leaving 11 bases of the junction unmatched. For the CDR3, the DNA is TGTGCCAGCAGCCCCGCCGGGGTAGCGGGGGTCACAGATACGCAGTATTTT. Its protein product is CASSPAGVAGVTDTQYF.

This chain uses TRBV6-6 with TRBJ1-5, with 8 positions matching TRBD1. Looked up from germline, CDR1 is MNHNY and CDR2 is SVGAGI (reference sequence). V dropped 5 bases and J dropped 7; count of bases not matched to a gene: 7. CDR3 length: 14 residues. CDR3 nucleotides: TGTGCCAGCAGTAAGACAGGGGAGGCACAGCCCCAGCATTTT. Amino acid sequence: CASSKTGEAQPQHF.

This clone appeared a few times. J is TRBJ2-5 and V is TRBV4-2, with TRBD2 matching over 8 bases. This CDR3 comprises 16 residues. With V trimmed by 0 bases and J by 7 bases, 10 bases remained unmatched. Germline V gene data show CDR1 as LGHNA and CDR2 as YNFKEQ. CDR3 loop: CASSQDPLAAPGTQYF. DNA of the CDR3: TGTGCCAGCAGCCAAGATCCACTAGCGGCTCCCGGGACCCAGTACTTC.

This chain connects TRBV4-2 to TRBJ1-4, with 7 nucleotides matching TRBD1. The germline CDR1 and CDR2 sequences are LGHNA and YNFKEQ. The CDR3 covers 17 residues. Trimming at V came to 0 bases and at J to 3 bases, leaving 7 bases not matched to a gene. The CDR3 spells CASSQDPGGSANEKLFF. The CDR3 DNA reads TGTGCCAGCAGCCAAGACCCAGGGGGATCAGCTAATGAAAAACTGTTTTTT.

This clone has only a few counts. The chain recombines TRBV10-2 with TRBJ2-1; D uncertain. The CDR3 contains 12 residues. Between the trimmed V and J ends, which lost 5 bases and 9 bases, there was a span of 11 bases. Germline V gives CDR1 WSHSY, CDR2 SAAADI. The CDR3 reads CASSIEWSEQFF. CDR3 in DNA: TGCGCCAGCAGTATCGAGTGGAGTGAGCAGTTCTTC.

This sequence joins TRBV20-1 and TRBJ1-2; 9 bases are shared with TRBD1. With V trimmed by 6 bases and J by 8 bases, 4 bases remained unmatched. This CDR3 spans 11 amino acids. Germline V gives CDR1 DFQATT, CDR2 SNEGSKA (reference sequence). CDR3 in amino acids: CSARDRVGYTF. The CDR3 DNA is TGCAGTGCCAGGGACAGGGTCGGCTACACCTTC.

This clone was recorded only once. The chain carries TRBV7-9 and TRBJ2-7; no clear D gene. Trimming removed 1 base at V and 2 bases at J, with 9 bases between. The germline gives CDR1 SEHNR, CDR2 FQNEAQ (reference sequence). The CDR3 sequence is 14 residues long. In DNA form, the CDR3 reads TGTGCCAGCAGCTTAGGGCAGGATCCCTACGAGCAGTACTTC. Amino acids: CASSLGQDPYEQYF.

The rearrangement joins TRBV2 to TRBJ2-7; tentatively, D is TRBD1 (6 bases). Germline V gene sequence: CDR1 SNHLY, CDR2 FYNNEI. Trimming removed 5 bases at V and 2 bases at J, with 16 bases between. The CDR3 is 15 residues long. The CDR3 region is CASSPVGASPYEQYF. DNA for the CDR3: TGTGCCAGCAGTCCCGTGGGGGCCAGCCCCTACGAGCAGTACTTC.

In DNA form, the CDR3 reads TGTGCCAGCACCCCGTCCCGGACAGATACGCAGTATTTT. Translating gives CASTPSRTDTQYF. The chain uses TRBV7-2 and TRBJ2-3; D ambiguous. Germline V CDR1 and CDR2: SGHTA, FQGNSA. V lost 7 bases and J 3 bases, leaving 11 bases between the germline ends. This CDR3 has 13 residues. Complete variable domain (other parts from reference TRBV7-2 and TRBJ2-3): GAGVSQSPSNKVTEKGKDVELRCDPISGHTALYWYRQSLGQGLEFLIYFQGNSAPDKSGLPSDRFSAERTGGSVSTLTIQRTQQEDSAVYLCASTPSRTDTQYFGPGTRLTVL.

The chain has TRBV9 and TRBJ1-3, with D uncertain. The CDR3 covers 15 residues. Per the germline V gene, CDR1 is SGDLS and CDR2 is YYNGEE. The V end was cut by 3 bases, the J end by 4 bases, with 14 bases between. CDR3 in DNA: TGTGCCAGCAGCGCCCGCCACCCCGGGGGAAACACCATATATTTT. Amino acids: CASSARHPGGNTIYF.

Here the CDR3 DNA reads TGTGCCCTCGAGGGACAGGGTTCACGGGAAAAACTGTTTTTT. Amino acids: CALEGQGSREKLFF. The chain is built from TRBV7-9 and TRBJ1-4; 9 bases match TRBD1. The CDR3 has 14 residues. V lost 11 bases to trimming and J lost 8 bases; unmatched junction nucleotides: 12. Germline V gene lookup returns CDR1 SEHNR and CDR2 FQNEAQ (reference sequence).

This clone showed up just a few times. This chain joins TRBV29-1 and TRBJ1-2; 11 nucleotides line up with TRBD1. The CDR3 spans 13 residues. CDR1 is SQVTM, CDR2 ANQGSEA, per germline. V lost 6 bases to trimming and J lost 5 bases; unmatched junction nucleotides: 5. The CDR3 region has the DNA TGCAGCGTGGGGACAGGGGGTGGTTATGGCTACACCTTC. Its protein product is CSVGTGGGYGYTF.

The gene calls are TRBV19 and TRBJ1-4; TRBD1 is a possible D gene (5 bases). From germline, CDR1 is LNHDA and CDR2 SQIVND (reference sequence). Trimming pared 3 bases from V and 2 bases from J, leaving 7 bases between. The CDR3 covers 14 residues. CDR3 sequence: CASSIQGTNEKLFF. The CDR3 DNA is TGTGCCAGTAGTATCCAGGGCACTAATGAAAAACTGTTTTTT.

This clone was counted once. The chain joins TRBV27 to TRBJ1-1; TRBD1 agrees at 8 bases. The CDR3 spans 16 residues. V lost 5 bases, J lost 6 bases, and 14 bases stayed unmatched. Germline CDR1 is MNHEY and CDR2 is SMNVEV (reference sequence). The chain's CDR3 is CASSPRQGRLIAEAFF. CDR3 DNA: TGTGCCAGCAGTCCCAGACAGGGGCGACTTATCGCTGAAGCTTTCTTT.

Notes on this clone: Additional DNA sequences in this sample encode the identical CDR3. In DNA form, the CDR3 reads TGTGCCAGCAGTTTAGTCGCAGGGGGGCAGCCCCAGCATTTT. It translates to CASSLVAGGQPQHF. The chain has TRBV28 and TRBJ1-5, with 7 bases matching TRBD1. CDR3 length: 14 amino acids. Per germline, CDR1 MDHEN and CDR2 SYDVKM. Trimming cost V 2 bases and J 7 bases; bases outside gene matches: 5. The variable domain in full, completed from reference TRBV28 and TRBJ1-5, reads DVKVTQSSRYLVKRTGEKVFLECVQDMDHENMFWYRQDPGLGLRLIYFSYDVKMKEKGDIPEGYSVSREKKERFSLILESASTNQTSMYLCASSLVAGGQPQHFGDGTRLSIL.

Remarks on this clone: A read error may produce the germline difference seen at one junction end. The V and J genes are TRBV9 and TRBJ1-1; no firm D call. CDR1 and CDR2 from the germline V gene are SGDLS and YYNGEE. This CDR3 spans 13 amino acids. CDR3 nucleotide sequence: TGTGCCAGCAGCACGGCGGGGAACGCTGAAGCTTTCTTT. Protein: CASSTAGNAEAFF.